This T cell receptor beta chain derives from a study of shared clonotypes between healthy human individuals. Study-level results: Expectations were that clonotype sharing among donors would be affected by sequencing depth.

CD45RO-negative, CCR7-positively selected cells formed the naive CD8 fraction, excluding terminally differentiated effector memory CD45RA+ cells. Donors were healthy HIV-negative adults without recent acute infections or vaccinations. Across several immunoSEQ plates, the genomic DNA of each subset was split evenly. The repertoire was sequenced with immunoSEQ multiplex PCR; TCRdb's copy has only in-frame clones and lacks some. The table lists about 1,800,000 clones, less than 95% of them singletons. To note about this clone: The antigen remains unidentified.

The CDR3 is made up of 16 amino acids. Germline V gene sequence: CDR1 MNHEY, CDR2 SVGAGI. The V and J ends lost 2 bases and 7 bases respectively, with 17 bases between them. V usage is TRBV6-5 and J usage is TRBJ2-2; maybe TRBD2 (6 bases). The receptor's source is a man between 18 and 29 years old in good health. The sample consisted of naive CD8+ T cells sorted from blood. The CDR3 is CASSYDGGTPGGELFF. The CDR3, as DNA: TGTGCCAGCAGTTACGACGGCGGGACCCCAGGCGGGGAGCTGTTTTTT.